This TCR beta chain comes out of a study of early T cells in non-severe SARS-CoV-2 infection. Study-wide context: The authors sequenced bulk RNA from unsorted whole blood, leaving chains unpaired.

TCRdb reprocessed the 5' RACE reads with MiXCR, giving one entry per CDR3 protein. Of approximately 77,000 distinct CDR3 sequences listed, 12% were seen once; the top ten hold roughly a sixth. The CDR3 runs to 14 residues. V lost 3 bases and J lost 10, with 13 bases in between. This specimen consisted of whole blood, obtained at baseline. The receptor comes from an adult who was a healthcare worker with PCR-confirmed SARS-CoV-2 infection or an uninfected control (not recorded which). The donor label of this sample is uncertain. The chain carries TRBV12-3 or TRBV12-4 and TRBJ1-6; D might be TRBD1 (5 bases). CDR3 sequence: CASSLAGLRSPLHF. In nucleotides, the CDR3 is TGTGCCAGCAGTTTGGCGGGGCTTAGATCACCCCTCCACTTT.